The 14 T cell receptor beta chains presented below share a single source sample, sequenced in a study of long-term antiretroviral therapy in people with HIV. Sequencing relied on immunoSEQ assay v3.0, run at survey level. Some clones are missing from TCRdb's copy, which holds only in-frame ones; the method was immunoSEQ multiplex PCR. The sample lists under 15,000 clones; around 77% were seen once. This specimen consisted of unsorted PBMCs, obtained 1.3 years after starting antiretroviral therapy. These receptors were taken from a woman younger than 30 with HIV.

CDR3 sequence (DNA): TGCAGCGCAGTACAGGGTGATAGCAATCAGCCCCAGCATTTT. Translation: CSAVQGDSNQPQHF. The V gene is TRBV29-1, the J gene TRBJ1-5; D might be TRBD1 (6 bases). CDR1 and CDR2 (germline): SQVTM, ANQGSEA. CDR3 size: 14 residues. V was clipped by 7 bases and J by 0 bases, with 13 bases between them.

This clone has just a few counts. The chain carries TRBV6-1 and TRBJ2-2; 8 bases align to TRBD1. The CDR3 extends over 16 amino acids. The germline gives CDR1 MNHNS, CDR2 SASEGT. V lost 1 base to trimming and J lost 7 bases; unmatched junction nucleotides: 8. The CDR3 region is CASSEGAGGVSGELFF. The CDR3, as DNA: TGTGCCAGCAGTGAAGGGGCAGGGGGCGTAAGCGGGGAGCTGTTTTTT.

J is TRBJ1-1 and V is TRBV7-2; unclear D gene. The V end lost 5 bases, the J end lost 2 bases, and 9 bases lay between the germline ends. The germline CDR1 and CDR2 sequences are SGHTA and FQGNSA. CDR3 length: 13 amino acids. CDR3 loop: CASSPRHNTEAFF. CDR3 coding DNA: TGTGCCAGCAGCCCAAGACATAACACTGAAGCTTTCTTT.

V usage is TRBV18 and J usage is TRBJ2-5; D possibly matches TRBD1 or TRBD2 (5 bases each). This CDR3 is built from 13 residues. Germline CDR1 is KGHSH and CDR2 is LQKENI. V was shortened by 6 bases and J by 5 bases, with 13 bases between the two germline ends. The CDR3 reads CASSHAREETQYF. The CDR3 bases are TGTGCCAGCTCCCATGCCAGGGAGGAGACCCAGTACTTC.

The gene calls are TRBV28 and TRBJ2-3; perhaps TRBD2 as D (5 bases). Trimming pared 2 bases from V and 1 base from J, leaving 10 bases between. Germline lookup yields CDR1 MDHEN and CDR2 SYDVKM. The length of the CDR3 is 15 residues. CDR3 nucleotides: TGTGCCAGCAGTTTACGGGGATCGGGCACAGATACGCAGTATTTT. Its protein is CASSLRGSGTDTQYF.

The chain has TRBV7-2 and TRBJ2-7, with 8 bases matching TRBD2. This CDR3 comprises 17 residues. CDR1 and CDR2 (germline): SGHTA, FQGNSA. Unmatched junction bases numbered 7, after V lost 0 bases and J lost 0 bases. In DNA, the CDR3 is TGTGCCAGCAGCTTAGCGCCCCTAAGCGGGGGCTCCTACGAGCAGTACTTC. Amino acids: CASSLAPLSGGSYEQYF.

The V gene is TRBV27, the J gene TRBJ1-2; TRBD1 might be the D (5 bases). The V end lost 6 bases, the J end lost 6 bases, and 17 bases lay between the germline ends. This CDR3 has 14 residues. Germline V CDR1 and CDR2: MNHEY, SMNVEV (reference sequence). The CDR3 loop is CASSLGAGPDGYTF. As DNA, the CDR3 is TGTGCCAGCAGCCTTGGCGCGGGACCCGATGGCTACACCTTC.

The rearrangement uses TRBV5-6 and TRBJ2-1, with 16 bases fitting TRBD2. The germline V gene has CDR1 SGHDT and CDR2 YYEEEE. The CDR3 has 16 amino acids. Trimming cost V 3 bases and J 7 bases; bases outside gene matches: 4. CDR3 DNA sequence: TGTGCCAGCAGCTCGGGACTAGCGGGAGGGGTGAATGAGCAGTTCTTC. Translation gives CASSSGLAGGVNEQFF. Combining the CDR3 with reference TRBV5-6 and TRBJ2-1 gives the whole variable domain DAGVTQSPTHLIKTRGQQVTLRCSPKSGHDTVSWYQQALGQGPQFIFQYYEEEERQRGNFPDRFSGHQFPNYSSELNVNALLLGDSALYLCASSSGLAGGVNEQFFGPGTRLTVL.

V and J are TRBV28 and TRBJ2-2, with TRBD2 matching 8 bases. The V gene's germline CDR1 is MDHEN and CDR2 SYDVKM. With V trimmed by 8 bases and J by 6 bases, 5 bases remained unmatched. The CDR3 length is 13 residues. In DNA form, the CDR3 reads TGTGCCAGCGGAGAAGCGGGAGCCGGGGAGCTGTTTTTT. Residues: CASGEAGAGELFF.

This clone was counted once. The gene calls are TRBV7-6 and TRBJ2-7; a weak D match, TRBD1 (7 bases). V lost 2 bases and J lost 5, with 10 bases in between. CDR1 is SGHVS, CDR2 FNYEAQ, per germline. The CDR3 runs to 13 residues. The CDR3 reads CASSLTRGDEQYF. The CDR3, as DNA: TGTGCCAGCAGCTTAACCAGGGGGGACGAGCAGTACTTC.

The genes are TRBV7-2 and TRBJ2-5, with D unresolved. The germline V gene has CDR1 SGHTA and CDR2 FQGNSA. V lost 5 bases and J 5 bases, leaving 9 bases between the germline ends. The CDR3 extends over 12 amino acids. The CDR3 nucleotides read TGTGCCAGCAGCGGGCCCCGGGAGACCCAGTACTTC. This codes for CASSGPRETQYF.

The CDR3, as DNA: TGTGCCAGCAGCTTGGCCCGGGGGACGGGAGAGACCCAGTACTTC. Protein sequence: CASSLARGTGETQYF. The V gene is TRBV5-4, the J gene TRBJ2-5, with D maybe TRBD2 (6 bases). Germline V gene sequence: CDR1 SGHNT, CDR2 YYREEE (reference sequence). V was pared by 0 bases and J by 4 bases, with 13 bases between. This CDR3 is built from 15 residues.

This clone was detected only a few times. The rearrangement links TRBV2 to TRBJ1-3, with 7 positions matching TRBD1. V dropped 6 bases and J dropped 3; count of bases not matched to a gene: 8. The CDR3 is made up of 15 amino acids. Germline assignment: CDR1 SNHLY and CDR2 FYNNEI. The CDR3 coding sequence is TGTGCCAGCAGCCCGACAGGGACTGGTGGAAACACCATATATTTT. The encoded protein is CASSPTGTGGNTIYF.

CDR3 residues: CASSEQGAVNTEAFF. The CDR3 DNA is TGTGCCAGCAGTGAACAGGGGGCGGTGAACACTGAAGCTTTCTTT. The V and J genes are TRBV2 and TRBJ1-1; TRBD1 matches 8 bases. The V segment lost 2 bases and the J segment 0 bases; nucleotides outside the gene matches: 2. The germline V gene encodes CDR1 SNHLY and CDR2 FYNNEI. The CDR3 is made up of 15 amino acids.